The 9 T cell receptor beta chains below come from one sample, sequenced in a study of blood T cell repertoires in COVID-19. The data were produced by immunoSEQ multiplex PCR, yet TCRdb's version contains in-frame clones alone and is incomplete. The table shows fewer than 350,000 clones, with under 90% occurring only once. What was sequenced was peripheral blood. These receptors were taken from a woman between 55 and 75 years old with active or convalescent COVID-19.

As for this clone: Relative to the germline gene, one junction end is altered; a read error may explain this. The chain has TRBV6-2 or TRBV6-3 and TRBJ2-5; 16 nucleotides line up with TRBD2. The CDR3 runs to 16 residues. In germline, CDR1 is MNHEY, CDR2 SVGEGT. CDR3 DNA: TGTGCCAGCCGTTATTCGGGACTAGCGGGGGGGAAGACCCAGTACTTC. Translating gives CASRYSGLAGGKTQYF.

With regard to this clone: Other DNA sequences in this specimen translate into the identical CDR3. This chain connects TRBV7-8 to TRBJ1-2, with D perhaps TRBD1 (5 bases). CDR1 is SGHVS, CDR2 FQNEAQ, per germline. The CDR3 consists of 16 residues. Trimming cost V 1 base and J 0 bases, with 12 bases left between them. The CDR3 region is CASSLVGGASNYGYTF. CDR3 nucleotides: TGTGCCAGCAGCTTAGTGGGGGGTGCGTCTAACTATGGCTACACCTTC. Full variable domain (remainder filled in from reference TRBV7-8 and TRBJ1-2): GAGVSQSPRYKVAKRGQDVALRCDPISGHVSLFWYQQALGQGPEFLTYFQNEAQLDKSGLPSDRFFAERPEGSVSTLKIQRTQQEDSAVYLCASSLVGGASNYGYTFGSGTRLTVV.

V gene TRBV19 combines with J gene TRBJ1-3; TRBD1 matches 8 bases. Trimming removed 6 bases from V and 2 bases from J; junction bases left unmatched: 0. The CDR3 consists of 13 residues. Per germline, CDR1 LNHDA and CDR2 SQIVND (reference sequence). The CDR3 coding sequence is TGTGCCAGTAGACAGGGGGCTGGAAACACCATATATTTT. The encoded protein is CASRQGAGNTIYF.

The chain joins TRBV10-3 to TRBJ2-6, with a possible D match to TRBD1 (5 bases). The V end was cut by 0 bases, the J end by 1 base, with 10 bases between. This CDR3 comprises 17 residues. Germline lookup yields CDR1 ENHRY and CDR2 SYGVKD. The CDR3 is CAISESGAPSGANVLTF. The CDR3 bases are TGTGCCATCAGTGAGTCTGGGGCCCCGTCTGGGGCCAACGTCCTGACTTTC.

V gene TRBV7-2 combines with J gene TRBJ2-7; the D gene is possibly TRBD2 (5 bases). The CDR3 has 12 residues. V lost 8 bases to trimming and J lost 6 bases, with 14 bases between them. CDR1 is SGHTA and CDR2 is FQGNSA in the germline V gene. CDR3 region: CASSRVAGEQYF. CDR3 DNA sequence: TGTGCCAGCTCCCGGGTGGCGGGCGAGCAGTACTTC.

The table lists this clone with a count of one. The chain couples TRBV2 to TRBJ1-1; TRBD1 is a possible D gene (5 bases). Per germline, CDR1 SNHLY and CDR2 FYNNEI. The V end lost 6 bases, the J end lost 6 bases, and 8 bases lay between the germline ends. The CDR3 totals 11 residues. The CDR3 coding sequence is TGTGCCAGCAGGGGACTCTCTGAAGCTTTCTTT. Protein: CASRGLSEAFF.

This chain connects TRBV7-2 to TRBJ1-1, with D tentatively TRBD1 (6 bases). V was clipped by 5 bases and J by 1 base, with 14 bases between them. CDR1 and CDR2 (germline): SGHTA, FQGNSA. The CDR3 length is 15 residues. For the CDR3, the DNA is TGTGCCAGCAGCGGCTATGGCAGGGGGAACACTGAAGCTTTCTTT. Its protein is CASSGYGRGNTEAFF. The full variable domain, in which reference TRBV7-2 and TRBJ1-1 provide the parts outside the CDR3, is GAGVSQSPSNKVTEKGKDVELRCDPISGHTALYWYRQSLGQGLEFLIYFQGNSAPDKSGLPSDRFSAERTGGSVSTLTIQRTQQEDSAVYLCASSGYGRGNTEAFFGQGTRLTVV.

The V and J genes are TRBV4-3 and TRBJ2-3; TRBD2 matches 9 bases. The germline CDR1 and CDR2 sequences are LGHNA and YSLEER. The CDR3 is 16 residues long. V shed 0 bases and J 6 bases; nucleotides not matched to a gene: 7. CDR3 coding DNA: TGCGCCAGCAGCCAAGAATTCGCGGGGGGGACTGATACGCAGTATTTT. Residues: CASSQEFAGGTDTQYF.

In its sample, this clone was seen a few times. Other DNA sequences in this sample translate to the same CDR3. The rearrangement links TRBV12-3 or TRBV12-4 to TRBJ1-1, with D possibly matching TRBD1 (5 bases). Trimming left V 3 bases short and J 1 base short, with 6 bases between. The length of the CDR3 is 13 residues. Here the CDR3 reads CASSFQGNTEAFF. In DNA form, the CDR3 reads TGTGCCAGCAGTTTTCAGGGGAACACTGAAGCTTTCTTT.